The present T cell receptor (beta chain) was sequenced within a study of breast tumors, draining lymph nodes, adjacent tissues. Study-level results: Tumor TCR diversity was below lymph nodes but above nontumor tissue. The data were judged consistent with most tumor T cells coming from lymph node and expanding in tumor.

TCRdb re-called the multiplex PCR reads with MiXCR, one entry per CDR3 protein. The sample holds about 100,000 distinct CDR3 sequences; over 20% are singletons and the top ten take approximately 1.3%. Many counts were recorded for this clonotype. The antigen remains unidentified. Axillary draining lymph nodes of breast cancer patients supplied the node samples. CDR3 length: 17 residues. The V segment lost 7 bases and the J segment 3 bases; nucleotides outside the gene matches: 14. The germline CDR1 and CDR2 sequences are MNHNY and SVGAGI (reference sequence). The chain carries TRBV6-6 and TRBJ2-2, with 7 positions matching TRBD2. The sequence was obtained from a female donor with breast cancer. Some clones in this sample may be carry-over from other donors' samples. Sample: axillary lymph node tissue. The CDR3 nucleotides read TGTGCCAGCACCCTTGGGGCCCTAGCGGCCTACACCGGGGAGCTGTTTTTT. The encoded protein is CASTLGALAAYTGELFF.